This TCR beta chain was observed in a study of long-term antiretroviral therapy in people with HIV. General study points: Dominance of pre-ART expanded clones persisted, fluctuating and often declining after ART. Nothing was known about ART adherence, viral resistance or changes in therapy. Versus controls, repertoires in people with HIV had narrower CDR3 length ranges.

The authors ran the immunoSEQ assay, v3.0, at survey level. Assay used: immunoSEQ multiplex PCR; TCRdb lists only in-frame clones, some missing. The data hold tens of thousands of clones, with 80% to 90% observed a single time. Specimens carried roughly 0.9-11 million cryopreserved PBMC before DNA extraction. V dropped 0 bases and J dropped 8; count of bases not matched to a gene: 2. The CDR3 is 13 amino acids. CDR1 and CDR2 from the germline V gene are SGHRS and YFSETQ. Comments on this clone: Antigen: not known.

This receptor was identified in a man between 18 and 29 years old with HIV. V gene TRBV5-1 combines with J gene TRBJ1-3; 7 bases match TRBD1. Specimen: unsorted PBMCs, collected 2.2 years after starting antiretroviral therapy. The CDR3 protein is CASSLGQGDTIYF. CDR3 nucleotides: TGCGCCAGCAGCTTGGGACAGGGAGACACCATATATTTT.